Shown below are 29 T cell receptor beta chains from a single sample sequenced in a study of T cell repertoires in ileal Crohn's disease. The assay was immunoSEQ multiplex PCR, and TCRdb's table has in-frame clones only and misses some. This sample has more than 10,000 clones; around 75% occur once, and the top ten carry around 15%. The sample's time point: neoterminal ileum biopsy at postoperative endoscopy, about 6 months after surgery. The sample consisted of ileal tissue. Source of these receptors: an adult with Crohn's disease.

This chain uses TRBV11-2 with TRBJ1-2; tentatively, D is TRBD1 (6 bases). The CDR3 contains 13 residues. The germline CDR1 and CDR2 sequences are SGHAT and FQNNGV. The V end lost 3 bases, the J end lost 8 bases, and 13 bases lay between the germline ends. The CDR3 DNA sequence: TGTGCCAGCAGCTTGACAGGTCCAGAAGGCTACACCTTC. This encodes CASSLTGPEGYTF.

The chain combines TRBV7-2 with TRBJ1-1, with a weak D call TRBD1 (5 bases). CDR3 size: 13 residues. Trimming took 4 bases from V and 4 from J, leaving 10 bases between them. CDR1 is SGHTA, CDR2 FQGNSA, per germline. The CDR3 DNA is TGTGCCAGCAGCTCGGGACTCCTCACTGAAGCTTTCTTT. Encoded protein: CASSSGLLTEAFF.

This clone showed up just a few times. The genes are TRBV30 and TRBJ2-7, with TRBD1 matching over 9 bases. CDR3 length: 13 amino acids. CDR1 is GTSNPN, CDR2 SVGIG, per germline (reference sequence). V shed 7 bases and J 6 bases; nucleotides not matched to a gene: 10. CDR3 sequence reads: CAFRRTGVFEQYF. The CDR3 nucleotides read TGTGCCTTCCGCCGGACAGGGGTGTTCGAGCAGTACTTC.

DNA of the CDR3: TGCGCCAGCAGCTTAGGGACTAGCGGGAAGAGCACAGATACGCAGTATTTT. Its translation: CASSLGTSGKSTDTQYF. The chain links TRBV5-1 to TRBJ2-3; 13 bases agree with TRBD2. The CDR3 loop spans 17 amino acids. J gave up 0 bases and V 2 bases, and 3 bases lay outside the gene matches. The germline V gene has CDR1 SGHRS and CDR2 YFSETQ.

The V gene is TRBV4-1, the J gene TRBJ1-4; D not certain. V lost 1 base and J 6 bases, leaving 6 bases between the germline ends. CDR1 is MGHRA, CDR2 YSYEKL, per germline. CDR3 length: 13 residues. The chain's CDR3 is CASSQGQDEKLFF. The CDR3 DNA follows: TGCGCCAGCAGCCAAGGGCAGGATGAAAAACTGTTTTTT.

The V call is TRBV18, the J call TRBJ1-2; 9 nucleotides match TRBD1. The V gene end was trimmed by 3 bases and the J gene end by 5 bases; junction bases not matched to a gene: 7. Germline V lookup: CDR1 KGHSH, CDR2 LQKENI. The CDR3 consists of 15 residues. The CDR3 spells CASSPGQGEGYGYTF. The CDR3 bases are TGTGCCAGCTCACCGGGACAGGGTGAGGGATATGGCTACACCTTC. Full variable domain (remainder filled in from reference TRBV18 and TRBJ1-2): NAGVMQNPRHLVRRRGQEARLRCSPMKGHSHVYWYRQLPEEGLKFMVYLQKENIIDESGMPKERFSAEFPKEGPSILRIQQVVRGDSAAYFCASSPGQGEGYGYTFGSGTRLTVV.

This chain joins TRBV5-1 and TRBJ1-1, with TRBD1 matching 8 bases. CDR3 length equals 15 residues. The germline gives CDR1 SGHRS, CDR2 YFSETQ. With V trimmed by 7 bases and J by 0 bases, 8 bases remained unmatched. The CDR3 protein is CASGMPGQVNTEAFF. The CDR3 nucleotides read TGCGCCAGCGGAATGCCGGGACAGGTGAACACTGAAGCTTTCTTT.

The chain carries TRBV9 and TRBJ2-5; 7 bases agree with TRBD1. The assigned J gene may be wrong: the sequence end matches TRBJ2-7 better. CDR3 length equals 15 residues. CDR1 and CDR2 from the germline V gene are SGDLS and YYNGEE. CDR3 sequence (DNA): TGTGCCAGCAGCTCTCACGACAGGGTCGTATCCGAGCAGTACTTC. Its translation: CASSSHDRVVSEQYF.

This clone has more than one count but fewer than ten. The genes are TRBV7-9 and TRBJ1-4; TRBD1 aligns across 12 bases. J gave up 6 bases and V 5 bases, and 7 bases lay outside the gene matches. The germline CDR1 and CDR2 sequences are SEHNR and FQNEAQ (reference sequence). This CDR3 spans 16 amino acids. CDR3 in DNA: TGTGCCAGCAGCCCCGGGACAGGGGGCAAACATGAAAAACTGTTTTTT. Amino acids: CASSPGTGGKHEKLFF. Full variable domain (remainder filled in from reference TRBV7-9 and TRBJ1-4): DTGVSQNPRHKITKRGQNVTFRCDPISEHNRLYWYRQTLGQGPEFLTYFQNEAQLEKSRLLSDRFSAERPKGSFSTLEIQRTEQGDSAMYLCASSPGTGGKHEKLFFGSGTQLSVL.

The gene calls are TRBV4-1 and TRBJ1-4; no clear D. With 3 bases removed from V and 8 bases from J, the gap between germline ends came to 13 bases. Germline V gene data show CDR1 as MGHRA and CDR2 as YSYEKL. This CDR3 comprises 14 residues. The CDR3 nucleotides are TGCGCCAGCAGCCAGGGCCTCGGAGGGGAAAAACTGTTTTTT. This gives the protein CASSQGLGGEKLFF.

The chain is built from TRBV9 and TRBJ1-3; 7 nucleotides match TRBD1. This CDR3 is 14 amino acids long. V lost 3 bases, J lost 2 bases, and 2 bases stayed unmatched. Germline V lookup: CDR1 SGDLS, CDR2 YYNGEE. This chain's CDR3 is CASSGDRAGNTIYF. The DNA of the CDR3 is TGTGCCAGCAGCGGAGACAGGGCTGGAAACACCATATATTTT.

The chain combines TRBV6-5 with TRBJ1-1; the D gene is possibly TRBD1 (6 bases). The CDR3 runs 15 residues. Trimming took off 5 bases at V and 1 base at J, with 14 bases between the two ends. Germline CDR1 reads MNHEY; CDR2 reads SVGAGI. CDR3 DNA: TGTGCCAGCAGTCGTCAAGGACAGCGGAACACTGAAGCTTTCTTT. Amino acids: CASSRQGQRNTEAFF.

The V call is TRBV11-2, the J call TRBJ2-5; no definite D call. The CDR3 sequence is 12 residues long. The germline CDR1 and CDR2 sequences are SGHAT and FQNNGV. V lost 1 base and J lost 4, with 4 bases in between. The CDR3 region is CASSLGAETQYF. The CDR3, as DNA: TGTGCCAGCAGCTTAGGGGCAGAGACCCAGTACTTC.

The chain couples TRBV29-1 to TRBJ2-5; D perhaps matches TRBD1 (7 bases). V lost 4 bases and J lost 7, with 25 bases in between. The germline V gene encodes CDR1 SQVTM and CDR2 ANQGSEA. The CDR3 spans 16 residues. Here the CDR3 DNA reads TGCAGCGTTGGTGGTCCGGAGGGGGCAATCCTCGGGACCCAGTACTTC. Amino acid sequence: CSVGGPEGAILGTQYF.

The rearrangement uses TRBV30 and TRBJ2-3; possible D gene TRBD1, 5 bases. Germline loops: CDR1 GTSNPN, CDR2 SVGIG (reference sequence). With 2 bases removed from V and 3 bases from J, the gap between germline ends came to 12 bases. The CDR3 runs to 14 residues. Here the CDR3 DNA reads TGTGCCTGGAGTTGGGCAGGGTTAACAGATACGCAGTATTTT. Translated, it gives CAWSWAGLTDTQYF.

The rearrangement uses TRBV19 and TRBJ1-5; the D is unclear. V was trimmed by 5 bases and J by 6 bases, leaving 14 bases between them. The CDR3 runs 14 residues. Looked up from germline, CDR1 is LNHDA and CDR2 is SQIVND (reference sequence). As DNA, the CDR3 is TGTGCCAGTAGTTCAGGACGGGGTAGTCAGCCCCAGCATTTT. The encoded protein is CASSSGRGSQPQHF. The full variable domain, in which reference TRBV19 and TRBJ1-5 provide the parts outside the CDR3, is DGGITQSPKYLFRKEGQNVTLSCEQNLNHDAMYWYRQDPGQGLRLIYYSQIVNDFQKGDIAEGYSVSREKKESFPLTVTSAQKNPTAFYLCASSSGRGSQPQHFGDGTRLSIL.

The CDR3 nucleotides are TGTGCCAGCAGCCGTACAGGGGAGTGGCAGACCCAGTACTTC. It encodes CASSRTGEWQTQYF. The chain has TRBV7-6 and TRBJ2-5, with TRBD1 identical over 7 bases. Germline V gene sequence: CDR1 SGHVS, CDR2 FNYEAQ. The CDR3 totals 14 residues. V dropped 5 bases and J dropped 6; count of bases not matched to a gene: 9.

This rearrangement joins TRBV5-7 to TRBJ1-1; no reliable D call. TRBV5-7 is known as an ORF, though its function is uncertain. The length of the CDR3 is 13 residues. The V and J ends lost 0 bases and 1 base respectively, with 4 bases between them. CDR3 residues: CASSLAENTEAFF. The CDR3 DNA reads as TGTGCCAGCAGCTTGGCAGAGAACACTGAAGCTTTCTTT.

This clone has just one count. This sequence joins TRBV5-1 and TRBJ2-1, with 10 nucleotides matching TRBD1. In germline, CDR1 is SGHRS, CDR2 YFSETQ. This CDR3 comprises 15 residues. Germline trimming cut 4 bases from V and 4 bases from J; bases unmatched to any gene: 5. CDR3 sequence reads: CASSTGQGEYNEQFF. CDR3 sequence (DNA): TGCGCCAGCAGCACAGGACAGGGGGAATACAATGAGCAGTTCTTC.

This clone was seen more than once but under ten times. The chain carries TRBV19 and TRBJ1-4; D not resolved. Deletions cut 5 bases from V and 9 bases from J, with 16 bases between. CDR3 length: 14 amino acids. Germline CDR1 reads LNHDA; CDR2 reads SQIVND (reference sequence). The CDR3 nucleotides read TGTGCCAGTAGTTCCCCATACGGAGGTAAAAAACTGTTTTTT. It codes for CASSSPYGGKKLFF.

This chain links TRBV25-1 with TRBJ2-1, with D possibly matching TRBD1 (6 bases). V was pared by 0 bases and J by 9 bases, with 12 bases between. In germline, CDR1 is MGHDK, CDR2 SYGVNS. The CDR3 consists of 14 residues. The CDR3 DNA reads TGTGCCAGCAGTGAATACAGGGGCTCTTCTGAGCAGTTCTTC. This translates into CASSEYRGSSEQFF. Full variable domain (remainder filled in from reference TRBV25-1 and TRBJ2-1): EADIYQTPRYLVIGTGKKITLECSQTMGHDKMYWYQQDPGMELHLIHYSYGVNSTEKGDLSSESTVSRIRTEHFPLTLESARPSHTSQYLCASSEYRGSSEQFFGPGTRLTVL.

The gene calls are TRBV6-4 and TRBJ2-3, with TRBD1 identical over 10 bases. The trim removed 6 bases at V and 1 base at J, leaving 4 bases unmatched. The CDR3 runs to 15 residues. Germline V CDR1 and CDR2: MRHNA, SNTAGT. The DNA of the CDR3 is TGTGCCAGCAGCTCCGGGACAGGGGGCACAGATACGCAGTATTTT. Amino acids: CASSSGTGGTDTQYF.

This clone has more than one count but fewer than ten. This CDR3 reads CASSIVNTIYF. CDR3 nucleotides: TGTGCCAGTAGTATCGTAAACACCATATATTTT. This chain joins TRBV19 and TRBJ1-3; D gene ambiguous. Trimming pared 3 bases from V and 6 bases from J, leaving 3 bases between. The CDR3 consists of 11 residues. From germline, CDR1 is LNHDA and CDR2 SQIVND (reference sequence).

This clone was seen a handful of times. Different DNA sequences within this sample yield the same CDR3. Here the CDR3 reads CASSLKGQGAYEQYF. CDR3 bases: TGTGCCAGCAGCTTAAAAGGGCAGGGGGCGTACGAGCAGTACTTC. The chain carries TRBV7-9 and TRBJ2-7; 8 bases fit TRBD1. Per the germline V gene, CDR1 is SEHNR and CDR2 is FQNEAQ (reference sequence). Trimming at V came to 2 bases and at J to 4 bases, leaving 7 bases not matched to a gene. The CDR3 is made up of 15 amino acids.

The rearrangement links TRBV28 to TRBJ1-2; D is undetermined. The CDR3 has 14 residues. The V and J ends lost 1 base and 2 bases respectively, with 8 bases between them. Germline CDR1 MDHEN, CDR2 SYDVKM. CDR3 sequence: CASSLFQANYGYTF. The CDR3 bases are TGTGCCAGCAGTTTATTTCAGGCGAACTATGGCTACACCTTC.

The chain joins TRBV11-2 to TRBJ2-3, with 7 nucleotides matching TRBD2. V lost 6 bases to trimming and J lost 2 bases; unmatched junction nucleotides: 5. CDR3 length equals 14 residues. In germline, CDR1 is SGHAT, CDR2 FQNNGV. For the CDR3, the DNA is TGTGCCAGCAGAGAGCGGGGACCCACAGATACGCAGTATTTT. As protein: CASRERGPTDTQYF.

The chain employs TRBV6-5 and TRBJ1-6; D is perhaps TRBD1 (6 bases). The V gene's germline CDR1 is MNHEY and CDR2 SVGAGI. CDR3 length: 15 residues. V was clipped by 0 bases and J by 9 bases, with 12 bases between them. The DNA of the CDR3 is TGTGCCAGCAGTTACTCGGGGGGGCCTTTTTCACCCCTCCACTTT. This encodes CASSYSGGPFSPLHF.

The chain joins TRBV2 to TRBJ1-2; D is unclear. The V end was cut by 6 bases, the J end by 7 bases, with 9 bases between. This CDR3 spans 11 amino acids. Germline CDR1 and CDR2: SNHLY and FYNNEI. CDR3 nucleotide sequence: TGTGCCAGCAGCCCCCGGAGTGGCTACACCTTC. Its protein is CASSPRSGYTF.

This chain joins TRBV6-5 and TRBJ1-3; unclear D gene. The CDR3 has 15 amino acids. From germline, CDR1 is MNHEY and CDR2 SVGAGI. The V and J ends lost 0 bases and 2 bases respectively, with 8 bases between them. The CDR3 DNA follows: TGTGCCAGCAGTTACTCCCCCGAGGCTGGAAACACCATATATTTT. Amino acids: CASSYSPEAGNTIYF.